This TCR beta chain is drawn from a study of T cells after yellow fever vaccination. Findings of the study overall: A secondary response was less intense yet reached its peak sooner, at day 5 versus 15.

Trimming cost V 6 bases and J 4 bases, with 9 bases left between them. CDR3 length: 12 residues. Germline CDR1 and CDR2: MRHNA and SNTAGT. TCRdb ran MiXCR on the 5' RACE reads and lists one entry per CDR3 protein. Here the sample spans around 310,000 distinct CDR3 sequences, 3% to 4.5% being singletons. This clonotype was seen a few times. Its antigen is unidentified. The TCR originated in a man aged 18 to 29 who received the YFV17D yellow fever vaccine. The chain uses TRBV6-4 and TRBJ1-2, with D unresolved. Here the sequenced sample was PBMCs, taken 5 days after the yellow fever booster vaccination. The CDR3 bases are TGTGCCAGCAGACACCTGACCTATGGCTACACCTTC. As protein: CASRHLTYGYTF.